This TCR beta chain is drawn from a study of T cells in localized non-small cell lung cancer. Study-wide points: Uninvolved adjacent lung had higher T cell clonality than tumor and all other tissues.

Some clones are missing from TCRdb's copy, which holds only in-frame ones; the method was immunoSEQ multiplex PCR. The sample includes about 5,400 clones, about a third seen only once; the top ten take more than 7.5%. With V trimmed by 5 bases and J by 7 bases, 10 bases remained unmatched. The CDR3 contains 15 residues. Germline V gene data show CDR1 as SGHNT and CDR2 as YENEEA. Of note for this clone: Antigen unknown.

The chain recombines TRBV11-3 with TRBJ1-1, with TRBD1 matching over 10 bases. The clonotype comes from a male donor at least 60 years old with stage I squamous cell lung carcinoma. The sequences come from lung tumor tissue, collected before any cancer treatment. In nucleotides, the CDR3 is TGTGCCAGCAGCGCTCGGGACAGGGGTATAGGTGAAGCTTTCTTT. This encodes CASSARDRGIGEAFF.